This T cell receptor (beta chain) derives from a study of PD-L1 blockade in urothelial cancer. Germline CDR1 reads SGHNT; CDR2 reads YYREEE (reference sequence). V dropped 3 bases and J dropped 4 bases, with 16 bases sitting between them. This CDR3 spans 15 amino acids. The repertoire was sequenced with immunoSEQ multiplex PCR; TCRdb's copy has only in-frame clones and lacks some. Of about 130,000 clones listed, 84% were seen once; the top ten hold 2.5% to 3.5%. Documented time point: pretreatment peripheral blood. The chain joins TRBV5-4 to TRBJ2-5; TRBD2 might be the D (5 bases). Sequencing used PBMCs, obtained around atezolizumab (anti-PD-L1) treatment. This receptor was obtained from a man aged 50 or older with urothelial cancer. The CDR3 bases are TGTGCCAGCAGCTCCGTACGTGGGAGCGGAGAGACCCAGTACTTC. This gives the protein CASSSVRGSGETQYF. Together with reference TRBV5-4 and TRBJ2-5, the CDR3 gives the full variable domain: ETGVTQSPTHLIKTRGQQVTLRCSSQSGHNTVSWYQQALGQGPQFIFQYYREEENGRGNFPPRFSGLQFPNYSSELNVNALELDDSALYLCASSSVRGSGETQYFGPGTRLLVL.